This T cell receptor beta chain stems from a study of beta chain features in type 1 diabetes. Broader study findings: A possible short-template PCR bias applies equally to patients and controls. Shortening of TCRB CDR3s, moderate but significant, appeared in all four CD4+ subsets of Type 1 diabetes patients.

Sequenced material consisted of expressed TCRB transcripts (all of the isolated RNA was reverse transcribed). Produced via immunoSEQ multiplex PCR; TCRdb's table is partial and in-frame only. The sample has about 190,000 clones; about 8% are singletons. This clone showed up just a few times. Its antigen is unknown. The germline V gene encodes CDR1 SNHLY and CDR2 FYNNEI. The CDR3 extends over 15 amino acids. Deletions cut 5 bases from V and 5 bases from J, with 18 bases between. The rearrangement uses TRBV2 and TRBJ2-5, with D tentatively TRBD2 (7 bases). This receptor was taken from a woman aged 40 to 50 with type 1 diabetes. Sequencing was performed on central memory CD4+ T cells from blood. CDR3 amino acids: CASSSGHREGETQYF. The CDR3 DNA sequence: TGTGCCAGCAGTAGCGGGCACAGGGAGGGGGAGACCCAGTACTTC.